Each of the 18 T cell receptor beta chains below was sequenced from the same sample in a study of blood T cell repertoires in COVID-19. The assay was immunoSEQ multiplex PCR, and TCRdb's table has in-frame clones only and misses some. The table has 150,000 or so clones, about 90% seen once. Specimen: peripheral blood. These receptors all stem from a woman aged 70 to 79 with acute or convalescent COVID-19.

The rearrangement joins TRBV5-1 to TRBJ1-1, with D possibly being TRBD1 (6 bases). This CDR3 comprises 13 residues. Trimming shortened V by 3 bases and J by 3 bases, and 9 bases separated the two germline ends. Per the germline V gene, CDR1 is SGHRS and CDR2 is YFSETQ. CDR3 DNA sequence: TGCGCCAGCAGCTCAACAGGGTACACTGAAGCTTTCTTT. Its translation is CASSSTGYTEAFF.

In the case of this clone: The identical CDR3 is also encoded by other nucleotide sequences in the sample. This rearrangement joins TRBV7-2 to TRBJ1-6; the match to TRBD1 covers 8 bases. The CDR3 is 14 residues long. J was trimmed by 10 bases and V by 3 bases; bases with no gene match: 5. Germline assignment: CDR1 SGHTA and CDR2 FQGNSA. CDR3 amino acids: CASSFGQGGSPLHF. As DNA, the CDR3 is TGTGCCAGCAGCTTCGGACAGGGCGGCTCACCCCTCCACTTT.

This chain connects TRBV10-3 to TRBJ2-2, with 7 bases matching TRBD1. Germline trimming cut 6 bases from V and 0 bases from J; bases unmatched to any gene: 4. There are 15 residues in the CDR3. CDR1 and CDR2 from the germline V gene are ENHRY and SYGVKD. The CDR3 protein is CAISPGQTNTGELFF. CDR3 in DNA: TGTGCCATCAGCCCGGGACAGACGAACACCGGGGAGCTGTTTTTT.

The chain recombines TRBV11-3 with TRBJ1-1, with D perhaps TRBD1 (5 bases). The V gene lost 5 bases and the J gene lost 3 bases, with 10 bases spanning the gap. The CDR3 runs 13 residues. Germline V lookup: CDR1 SGHNT, CDR2 YENEEA. The CDR3 protein is CASSQGRDTEAFF. CDR3 nucleotides: TGTGCCAGCAGCCAGGGCCGGGACACTGAAGCTTTCTTT.

The J gene is TRBJ2-1, the V gene TRBV11-1, with D maybe TRBD2 (5 bases). The V gene's germline CDR1 is SGHAT and CDR2 FQDESV (reference sequence). This CDR3 spans 15 amino acids. Trimming took 2 bases from V and 3 from J, leaving 11 bases between them. CDR3 nucleotide sequence: TGTGCCAGCAGCTTACGGGAATCTAACTACAATGAGCAGTTCTTC. Translating gives CASSLRESNYNEQFF.

This rearrangement joins TRBV3-1 (or the pseudogene TRBV3-2) to TRBJ1-6; possibly TRBD1 for D (5 bases). V shed 2 bases and J shed 7 bases, with 18 bases lying between them. Germline CDR1 reads LGHDT; CDR2 reads YNNKEL (reference sequence). The CDR3 extends over 17 amino acids. The CDR3 is CASSQTSPTGRNSPLHF. The CDR3 DNA reads TGTGCCAGCAGCCAAACCTCTCCCACAGGACGGAATTCACCCCTCCACTTT.

The chain employs TRBV18 and TRBJ1-5; D not resolved. The germline gives CDR1 KGHSH, CDR2 LQKENI. The CDR3 is made up of 15 amino acids. The germline V and J ends were trimmed by 4 bases and 0 bases, with 10 bases remaining between them. CDR3 sequence (DNA): TGTGCCAGCTCACGCGAGCAGGCTAGCAATCAGCCCCAGCATTTT. Translation: CASSREQASNQPQHF.

The rearrangement links TRBV11-3 to TRBJ2-5; weak D call: TRBD2 (6 bases). CDR1 is SGHNT, CDR2 YENEEA, per germline. V lost 5 bases, J lost 2 bases, and 9 bases lay in between. CDR3 length: 13 residues. CDR3 sequence: CASSEGLQETQYF. For the CDR3, the DNA is TGTGCCAGCAGCGAGGGACTTCAAGAGACCCAGTACTTC.

The V and J genes are TRBV3-1 (or the pseudogene TRBV3-2) and TRBJ1-3; D is possibly TRBD1 (5 bases). The CDR3 consists of 13 residues. Germline CDR1 is LGHDT and CDR2 is YNNKEL (reference sequence). The germline V and J ends were trimmed by 2 bases and 6 bases, with 8 bases remaining between them. The CDR3 nucleotides read TGTGCCAGCAGCCAACAGGGTGCAAACACCATATATTTT. Its translation: CASSQQGANTIYF.

This chain's CDR3 is CASSIGQVYGYTF. The CDR3 DNA reads TGTGCCAGCAGCATTGGACAGGTCTATGGCTACACCTTC. This rearrangement joins TRBV2 to TRBJ1-2; TRBD1 matches 7 bases. V gave up 6 bases and J gave up 4 bases; unmatched junction bases: 5. Germline loops: CDR1 SNHLY, CDR2 FYNNEI. The CDR3 is 13 amino acids.

The chain joins TRBV14 to TRBJ1-6; the D is unclear. This CDR3 is 13 amino acids long. V was clipped by 2 bases and J by 13 bases, with 12 bases between them. Germline V gives CDR1 SGHDN, CDR2 FVKESK. In nucleotides, the CDR3 is TGTGCCAGCAGCCAACACAATTCGTCGCCCCTCCACTTT. This gives the protein CASSQHNSSPLHF.

This rearrangement joins TRBV10-3 to TRBJ1-2; 9 nucleotides match TRBD1. CDR1 and CDR2 (germline): ENHRY, SYGVKD. The CDR3 sequence is 16 residues long. Losses at the gene ends were 4 bases for V and 4 bases for J; bases not matched to a gene: 10. As DNA, the CDR3 is TGTGCCATCAGTGGACCCGGGACAGGGTTTGGCTATGGCTACACCTTC. This encodes CAISGPGTGFGYGYTF.

This clone has a handful of counts. V usage is TRBV19 and J usage is TRBJ2-6, with D possibly TRBD1 on 5 matching bases. The CDR3 totals 16 residues. CDR1 and CDR2 from the germline V gene are LNHDA and SQIVND (reference sequence). Trimming stripped 4 bases from V and 0 bases from J, with 10 bases between. The CDR3 protein is CASSKQAISGANVLTF. The CDR3 nucleotides are TGTGCCAGTAGTAAACAGGCCATCTCTGGGGCCAACGTCCTGACTTTC. Full variable domain (remainder filled in from reference TRBV19 and TRBJ2-6): DGGITQSPKYLFRKEGQNVTLSCEQNLNHDAMYWYRQDPGQGLRLIYYSQIVNDFQKGDIAEGYSVSREKKESFPLTVTSAQKNPTAFYLCASSKQAISGANVLTFGAGSRLTVL.

This chain connects TRBV7-9 to TRBJ2-7, with TRBD1 identical over 7 bases. The CDR3 length is 14 residues. The trim removed 4 bases at V and 4 bases at J, leaving 7 bases unmatched. Germline loops: CDR1 SEHNR, CDR2 FQNEAQ (reference sequence). For the CDR3, the DNA is TGTGCCAGCAGCTCCCGGGACAGACTTTACGAGCAGTACTTC. Translating it yields CASSSRDRLYEQYF. The variable domain in full, completed from reference TRBV7-9 and TRBJ2-7, reads DTGVSQNPRHKITKRGQNVTFRCDPISEHNRLYWYRQTLGQGPEFLTYFQNEAQLEKSRLLSDRFSAERPKGSFSTLEIQRTEQGDSAMYLCASSSRDRLYEQYFGPGTRLTVT.

The chain has TRBV3-1 (or the pseudogene TRBV3-2) and TRBJ2-3; weak D call: TRBD2 (6 bases). From germline, CDR1 is LGHDT and CDR2 YNNKEL (reference sequence). The V end was cut by 0 bases, the J end by 2 bases, with 15 bases between. This CDR3 comprises 17 residues. The DNA for the CDR3 is TGTGCCAGCAGCCAAGATTCGGGACTGGGCCCCACAGATACGCAGTATTTT. Amino acid sequence: CASSQDSGLGPTDTQYF.

This clone was seen a handful of times. The V and J genes are TRBV28 and TRBJ1-2; D gene uncertain. The germline V gene encodes CDR1 MDHEN and CDR2 SYDVKM. This CDR3 spans 11 amino acids. Trimming stripped 10 bases from V and 2 bases from J, with 8 bases between. CDR3 DNA sequence: TGTGCCATTGCAGGAAACTATGGCTACACCTTC. Protein: CAIAGNYGYTF.

This chain joins TRBV3-1 (or the pseudogene TRBV3-2) and TRBJ1-3, with 7 positions matching TRBD1. This CDR3 is built from 16 residues. Germline CDR1 reads LGHDT; CDR2 reads YNNKEL (reference sequence). V was clipped by 4 bases and J by 2 bases; unmatched bases: 8. The CDR3 coding sequence is TGTGCCAGCAGCCGCAGGGGGTTGAGGACTGGAAACACCATATATTTT. It is translated as CASSRRGLRTGNTIYF.

The gene calls are TRBV4-1 and TRBJ1-2; D is unclear. The germline gives CDR1 MGHRA, CDR2 YSYEKL. CDR3 length: 12 residues. Trimming took 1 base from V and 3 from J, leaving 3 bases between them. CDR3 sequence (DNA): TGCGCCAGCAGCCAAGCGGACTATGGCTACACCTTC. As protein: CASSQADYGYTF.